The 18 T cell receptor beta chains in this list originate from one sample, sequenced in a study of read filtering for tumor transcriptome and immune sequencing. From 350 to 500 ng of RNA, a library with molecular barcoded alpha/delta and beta/gamma adaptors was made. A single record per CDR3 protein comes from TCRdb applying MiXCR to the reads. The sample holds over 25,000 distinct CDR3 sequences, around 14% seen once. Source material: a population of CD138-negative cells sorted from bone marrow. The receptors stem from a donor at least 40 years old with multiple myeloma.

In this sample, this clonotype turned up many times. V usage is TRBV14 and J usage is TRBJ2-1; 9 bases align to TRBD2. Germline V gives CDR1 SGHDN, CDR2 FVKESK. This CDR3 has 14 residues. The junction had 8 bases not matched to a gene; V was cut back by 6 bases and J by 8 bases. In DNA form, the CDR3 reads TGTGCCAGCAGTCCTCAGACTAGCGGCTATGAGCAGTTCTTC. Its protein product is CASSPQTSGYEQFF.

This clonotype was detected many times. The chain recombines TRBV5-4 with TRBJ2-1, with a tentative D call TRBD1 (6 bases). The CDR3 length is 15 residues. V shed 0 bases and J shed 8 bases, with 15 bases lying between them. Germline V gene data show CDR1 as SGHNT and CDR2 as YYREEE (reference sequence). The CDR3 sequence is CASSLAQGVHDEQFF. CDR3 coding DNA: TGTGCCAGCAGCTTGGCACAGGGTGTTCACGATGAGCAGTTCTTC.

This clonotype was detected many times. DNA for the CDR3: TGTGCCATCAGTGAGCTGGGACCCCCGTCCAACACTGAAGCTTTCTTT. This gives the protein CAISELGPPSNTEAFF. The chain uses TRBV10-3 and TRBJ1-1; a weak D match, TRBD1 (5 bases). CDR1 and CDR2 from the germline V gene are ENHRY and SYGVKD. CDR3 length equals 16 residues. V was pared by 2 bases and J by 2 bases, with 15 bases between.

This clonotype appeared many times. The chain employs TRBV11-2 and TRBJ2-3; TRBD2 aligns across 10 bases. Germline values: CDR1 SGHAT, CDR2 FQNNGV. With V trimmed by 2 bases and J by 5 bases, 10 bases remained unmatched. The CDR3 covers 17 residues. The CDR3 nucleotides read TGTGCCAGCAGCTTATTTGGAGGAGCGGGAGGGAGAGATACGCAGTATTTT. As protein: CASSLFGGAGGRDTQYF.

This clonotype was counted at least ten times. The chain employs TRBV6-2 or TRBV6-3 and TRBJ2-6, with D perhaps TRBD2 (5 bases). This CDR3 is 15 amino acids long. V lost 3 bases and J 0 bases, leaving 6 bases between the germline ends. Germline CDR1 and CDR2: MNHEY and SVGEGT. CDR3 sequence reads: CASSYGSSGANVLTF. CDR3 bases: TGTGCCAGCAGTTATGGGAGCTCTGGGGCCAACGTCCTGACTTTC.

This clonotype has at least ten counts. V and J are TRBV14 and TRBJ2-2, with a possible D match to TRBD1 (6 bases). This CDR3 spans 15 amino acids. V shed 4 bases and J shed 0 bases, with 9 bases lying between them. Per germline, CDR1 SGHDN and CDR2 FVKESK. The CDR3 sequence is CASSPRGPNTGELFF. The CDR3 region has the DNA TGTGCCAGCAGCCCCAGGGGCCCGAACACCGGGGAGCTGTTTTTT.

This clonotype was detected ten times or more. V usage is TRBV29-1 and J usage is TRBJ1-1; a possible D gene is TRBD1 (5 bases). This CDR3 contains 13 residues. V lost 3 bases to trimming and J lost 7 bases, with 15 bases between them. The germline gives CDR1 SQVTM, CDR2 ANQGSEA. The CDR3 coding sequence is TGCAGCGTTGACGGATTACAGGTTTTTGAAGCTTTCTTT. Protein sequence: CSVDGLQVFEAFF.

The table lists this clonotype with a few counts. A much larger clone is a single base away; this may be a read error. This chain links TRBV12-3 or TRBV12-4 with TRBJ1-1; TRBD1 aligns across 9 bases. Germline trimming cut 8 bases from V and 10 bases from J; bases unmatched to any gene: 8. There are 12 residues in the CDR3. CDR3 region: CASGLWGQGAFF. The CDR3 DNA reads as TGTGCCAGCGGTCTATGGGGACAGGGAGCTTTCTTT.

This clonotype has a count of ten or more. This chain joins TRBV28 and TRBJ2-1; 10 nucleotides match TRBD1. The CDR3 is 15 amino acids. Losses at the gene ends were 6 bases for V and 6 bases for J; bases not matched to a gene: 8. In germline, CDR1 is MDHEN, CDR2 SYDVKM. CDR3 in amino acids: CASRLTGGSSNEQFF. The CDR3 bases are TGTGCCAGCAGGCTGACAGGGGGCTCGAGCAATGAGCAGTTCTTC.

This clonotype was recorded many times. This rearrangement joins TRBV27 to TRBJ1-5; TRBD1 matches at 10 bases. The length of the CDR3 is 16 residues. The trim removed 4 bases at V and 1 base at J, leaving 4 bases unmatched. CDR1 is MNHEY, CDR2 SMNVEV, per germline (reference sequence). Here the CDR3 reads CASSSRTGGSNQPQHF. Here the CDR3 DNA reads TGTGCCAGCAGTTCGAGGACAGGGGGGAGCAATCAGCCCCAGCATTTT.

This clonotype appeared many times. The chain carries TRBV9 and TRBJ2-1; perhaps TRBD2 as D (6 bases). Germline-derived CDR1 and CDR2 are SGDLS and YYNGEE. The CDR3 is made up of 15 amino acids. The V and J ends lost 3 bases and 2 bases respectively, with 12 bases between them. The CDR3 bases are TGTGCCAGCAGCGCCAGGGACTGGCCCTACAATGAGCAGTTCTTC. It codes for CASSARDWPYNEQFF.

This clonotype was detected ten times or more. The V gene is TRBV19, the J gene TRBJ2-1, with D unclear. With 4 bases removed from V and 9 bases from J, the gap between germline ends came to 4 bases. Germline loops: CDR1 LNHDA, CDR2 SQIVND (reference sequence). The CDR3 consists of 10 residues. As DNA, the CDR3 is TGTGCCAGTAGTAGGGGTGAGCAGTTCTTC. Translation: CASSRGEQFF.

The chain uses TRBV11-2 and TRBJ2-1; 7 nucleotides agree with TRBD1. This CDR3 contains 16 residues. J gave up 0 bases and V 0 bases, and 2 bases lay outside the gene matches. Germline assignment: CDR1 SGHAT and CDR2 FQNNGV. The CDR3 here is CASSLDRDSSYNEQFF. As DNA, the CDR3 is TGTGCCAGCAGCTTAGATCGGGACAGCTCCTACAATGAGCAGTTCTTC.

This clonotype was seen a handful of times. As DNA, the CDR3 is TGTGCCAGTGGACAGGCCTCTGGGGCCAACGTCCTGACTTTC. Its translation: CASGQASGANVLTF. The genes are TRBV30 and TRBJ2-6; 7 positions agree with TRBD1. The germline gives CDR1 GTSNPN, CDR2 SVGIG (reference sequence). J was trimmed by 0 bases and V by 8 bases; bases with no gene match: 4. The CDR3 totals 14 residues.

This clonotype was observed many times. The gene calls are TRBV27 and TRBJ2-1; TRBD2 matches at 9 bases. CDR1 is MNHEY, CDR2 SMNVEV, per germline (reference sequence). V gave up 10 bases and J gave up 8 bases; unmatched junction bases: 18. The CDR3 is 16 residues long. The CDR3 sequence is CATRPVRKREDDEQFF. For the CDR3, the DNA is TGTGCCACCCGACCAGTACGCAAGCGGGAGGATGATGAGCAGTTCTTC.

This clonotype was observed many times. This chain links TRBV20-1 with TRBJ2-1, with 7 bases identical to TRBD1. Germline values: CDR1 DFQATT, CDR2 SNEGSKA (reference sequence). V was pared by 6 bases and J by 4 bases, with 15 bases of the junction left unmatched. CDR3 length equals 16 residues. The CDR3 sequence: CSASELQGWIYNEQFF. The CDR3 bases are TGCAGTGCGTCCGAATTACAGGGGTGGATATACAATGAGCAGTTCTTC.

Concerning this clonotype itself: A much bigger clone sits one base away, suggesting this may be a read error. The V call is TRBV3-1, the J call TRBJ1-2; 9 bases fit TRBD1. The CDR3 consists of 15 residues. Germline V gene sequence: CDR1 LGHDT, CDR2 YNNKEL (reference sequence). CDR3 nucleotide sequence: TGTGCCAGCAGCCCGCCGGACAGGGGAACCTATGGCTACATCTTC. This encodes CASSPPDRGTYGYIF.

This clonotype was seen ten or more times. The chain uses TRBV12-3 or TRBV12-4 and TRBJ2-1, with 10 bases fitting TRBD2. V gave up 3 bases and J gave up 7 bases; unmatched junction bases: 6. The CDR3 covers 15 residues. Here the CDR3 reads CASSLRAGGPNEQFF. The CDR3 DNA sequence: TGTGCCAGCAGTTTGAGAGCGGGAGGGCCTAATGAGCAGTTCTTC.